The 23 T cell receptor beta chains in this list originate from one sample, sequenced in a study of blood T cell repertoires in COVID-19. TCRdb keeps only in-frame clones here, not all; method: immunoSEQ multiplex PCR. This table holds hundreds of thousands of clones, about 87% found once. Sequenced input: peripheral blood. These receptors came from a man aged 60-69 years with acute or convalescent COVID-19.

The DNA for the CDR3 is TGTGCCAGCACTGTCCCGGGAGGAGTAGAAGCTTTCTTT. It codes for CASTVPGGVEAFF. The chain uses TRBV28 and TRBJ1-1; D is undetermined. Looked up from germline, CDR1 is MDHEN and CDR2 is SYDVKM. V lost 7 bases to trimming and J lost 8 bases, with 17 bases between them. The CDR3 extends over 13 amino acids.

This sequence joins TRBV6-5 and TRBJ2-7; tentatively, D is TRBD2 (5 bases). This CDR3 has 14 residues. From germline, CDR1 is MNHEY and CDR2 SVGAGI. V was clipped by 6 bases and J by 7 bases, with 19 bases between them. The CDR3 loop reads CASRGVGVRREQYF. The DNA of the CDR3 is TGTGCCAGCAGGGGTGTCGGGGTTAGAAGGGAGCAGTACTTC.

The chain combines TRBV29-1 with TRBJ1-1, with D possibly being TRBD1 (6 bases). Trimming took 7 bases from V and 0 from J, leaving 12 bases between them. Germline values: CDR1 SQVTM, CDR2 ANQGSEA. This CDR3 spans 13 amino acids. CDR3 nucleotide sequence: TGCAGCGGTGGACAGCCCTTGAACACTGAAGCTTTCTTT. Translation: CSGGQPLNTEAFF.

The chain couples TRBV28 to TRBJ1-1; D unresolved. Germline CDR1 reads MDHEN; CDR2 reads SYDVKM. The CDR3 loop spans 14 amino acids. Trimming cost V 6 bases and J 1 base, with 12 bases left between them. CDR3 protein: CASSQTRGNTEAFF. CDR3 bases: TGTGCCAGCAGCCAGACTCGGGGGAACACTGAAGCTTTCTTT.

CDR3 loop: CATSDTGMNYGYTF. The CDR3 region has the DNA TGTGCCACCAGTGACACAGGCATGAACTATGGCTACACCTTC. The chain is built from TRBV24-1 and TRBJ1-2, with D tentatively TRBD1 (5 bases). The germline CDR1 and CDR2 sequences are KGHDR and SFDVKD. The CDR3 extends over 14 amino acids. V lost 4 bases and J lost 2, with 10 bases in between.

Here the CDR3 DNA reads TGTGCCAGCAGCTTAACGGCGAAAGGGGCCTCGAGGGAGCAGTACTTC. Translation gives CASSLTAKGASREQYF. The rearrangement joins TRBV7-3 to TRBJ2-7, with D possibly being TRBD1 (5 bases). Looked up from germline, CDR1 is SGHTA and CDR2 is FQGTGA. V gave up 0 bases and J gave up 7 bases, with 19 bases separating them. The CDR3 has 16 amino acids.

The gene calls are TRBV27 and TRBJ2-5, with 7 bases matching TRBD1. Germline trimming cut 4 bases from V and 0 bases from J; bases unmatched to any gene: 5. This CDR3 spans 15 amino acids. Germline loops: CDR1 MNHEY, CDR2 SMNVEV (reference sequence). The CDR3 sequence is CASSSRDRYQETQYF. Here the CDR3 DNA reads TGTGCCAGCAGTTCCCGGGACAGATACCAAGAGACCCAGTACTTC.

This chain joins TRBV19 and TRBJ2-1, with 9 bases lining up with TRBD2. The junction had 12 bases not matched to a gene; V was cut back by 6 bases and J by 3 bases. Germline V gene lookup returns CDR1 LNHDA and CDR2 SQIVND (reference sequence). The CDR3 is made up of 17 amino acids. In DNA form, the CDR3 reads TGTGCCAGTAGCCTAAACTCAGCGGGGGGCCACTACAATGAGCAGTTCTTC. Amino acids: CASSLNSAGGHYNEQFF.

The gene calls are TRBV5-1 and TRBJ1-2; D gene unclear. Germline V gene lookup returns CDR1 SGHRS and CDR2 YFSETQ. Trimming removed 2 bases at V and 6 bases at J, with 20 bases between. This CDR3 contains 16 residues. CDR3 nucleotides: TGCGCCAGCAGCTTTATGTCCATACCTCGAGGAGATGGCTACACCTTC. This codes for CASSFMSIPRGDGYTF.

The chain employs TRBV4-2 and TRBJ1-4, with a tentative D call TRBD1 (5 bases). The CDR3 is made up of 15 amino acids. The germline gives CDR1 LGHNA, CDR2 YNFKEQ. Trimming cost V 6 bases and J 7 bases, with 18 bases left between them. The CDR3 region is CASRYSGTGGEKLFF. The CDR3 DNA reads TGTGCCAGCAGATATTCGGGCACCGGGGGTGAAAAACTGTTTTTT.

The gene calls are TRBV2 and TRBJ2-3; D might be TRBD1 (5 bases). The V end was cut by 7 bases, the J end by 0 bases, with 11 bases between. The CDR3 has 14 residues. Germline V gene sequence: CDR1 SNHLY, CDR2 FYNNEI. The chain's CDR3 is CASKGQGSTDTQYF. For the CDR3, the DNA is TGTGCCAGCAAAGGCCAGGGAAGCACAGATACGCAGTATTTT.

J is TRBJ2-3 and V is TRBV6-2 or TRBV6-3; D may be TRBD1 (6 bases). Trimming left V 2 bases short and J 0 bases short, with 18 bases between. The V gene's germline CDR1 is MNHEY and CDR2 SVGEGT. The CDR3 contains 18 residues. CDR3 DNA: TGTGCCAGCAGTTACACGCCCCCAGGGGCCGTTAGCACAGATACGCAGTATTTT. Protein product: CASSYTPPGAVSTDTQYF.

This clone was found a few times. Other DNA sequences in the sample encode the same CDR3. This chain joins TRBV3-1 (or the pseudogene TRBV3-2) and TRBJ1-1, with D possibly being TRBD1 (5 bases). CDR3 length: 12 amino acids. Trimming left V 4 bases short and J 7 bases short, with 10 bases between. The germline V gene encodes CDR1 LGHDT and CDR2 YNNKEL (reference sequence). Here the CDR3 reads CASSLPGGEAFF. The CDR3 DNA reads TGTGCCAGCAGCCTCCCCGGGGGTGAAGCTTTCTTT.

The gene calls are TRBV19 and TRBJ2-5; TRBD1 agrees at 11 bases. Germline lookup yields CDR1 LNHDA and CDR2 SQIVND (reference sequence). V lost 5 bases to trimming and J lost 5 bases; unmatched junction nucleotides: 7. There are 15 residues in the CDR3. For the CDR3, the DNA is TGTGCCAGTAGTCCAGGACAGGGGGCACGGGAGACCCAGTACTTC. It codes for CASSPGQGARETQYF.

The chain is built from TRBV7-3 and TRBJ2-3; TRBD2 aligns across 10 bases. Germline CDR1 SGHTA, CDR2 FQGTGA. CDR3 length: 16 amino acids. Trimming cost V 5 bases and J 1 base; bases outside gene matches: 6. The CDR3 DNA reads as TGTGCCAGCAGCCCCTTAGCGGGGGGCCGCACAGATACGCAGTATTTT. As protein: CASSPLAGGRTDTQYF.

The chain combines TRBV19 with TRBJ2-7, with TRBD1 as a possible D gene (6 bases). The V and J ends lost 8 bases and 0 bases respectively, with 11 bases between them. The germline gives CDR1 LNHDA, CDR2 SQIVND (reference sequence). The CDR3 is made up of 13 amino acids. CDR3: CASDRDTSYEQYF. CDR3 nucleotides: TGTGCCAGTGACCGGGACACCTCCTACGAGCAGTACTTC.

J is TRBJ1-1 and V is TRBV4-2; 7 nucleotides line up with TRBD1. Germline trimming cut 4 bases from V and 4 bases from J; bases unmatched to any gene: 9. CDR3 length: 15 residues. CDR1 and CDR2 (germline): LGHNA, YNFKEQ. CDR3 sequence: CASSPATGVGTEAFF. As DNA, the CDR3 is TGTGCCAGCAGCCCGGCTACAGGGGTCGGCACTGAAGCTTTCTTT.

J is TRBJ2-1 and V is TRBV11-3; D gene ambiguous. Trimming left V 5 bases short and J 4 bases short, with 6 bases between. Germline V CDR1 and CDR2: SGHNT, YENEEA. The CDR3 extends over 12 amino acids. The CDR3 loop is CASSREYNEQFF. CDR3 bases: TGTGCCAGCAGCCGAGAGTACAATGAGCAGTTCTTC.

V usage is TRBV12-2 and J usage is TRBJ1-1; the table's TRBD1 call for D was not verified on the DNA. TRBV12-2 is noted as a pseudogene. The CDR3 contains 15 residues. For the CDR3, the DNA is TGTGCAAGTCGCGCCCGACAGGGCCCCGGGAGTAGAGCTTTCTTT. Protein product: CASRARQGPGSRAFF.

This CDR3 reads CAISGGGGSSYEQYF. The CDR3 nucleotides are TGTGCCATCAGTGGAGGCGGGGGAAGCTCCTACGAGCAGTACTTC. This chain connects TRBV10-3 to TRBJ2-7, with 7 bases fitting TRBD2. V was pared by 4 bases and J by 0 bases, with 6 bases of the junction left unmatched. The CDR3 consists of 15 residues. CDR1 and CDR2 from the germline V gene are ENHRY and SYGVKD.

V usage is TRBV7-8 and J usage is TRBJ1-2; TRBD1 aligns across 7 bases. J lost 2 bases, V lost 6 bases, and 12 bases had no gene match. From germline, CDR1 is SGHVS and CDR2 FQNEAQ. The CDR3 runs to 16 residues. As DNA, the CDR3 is TGTGCCAGCAGTTCCGGGACAGTCTCCCTCAACTATGGCTACACCTTC. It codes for CASSSGTVSLNYGYTF.

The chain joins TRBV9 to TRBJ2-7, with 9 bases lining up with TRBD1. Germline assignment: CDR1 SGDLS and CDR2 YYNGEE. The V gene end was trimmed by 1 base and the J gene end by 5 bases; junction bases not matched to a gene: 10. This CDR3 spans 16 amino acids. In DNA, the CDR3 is TGTGCCAGCAGCGTATCCGGGACAGGGCTGGTCCACGAGCAGTACTTC. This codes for CASSVSGTGLVHEQYF.

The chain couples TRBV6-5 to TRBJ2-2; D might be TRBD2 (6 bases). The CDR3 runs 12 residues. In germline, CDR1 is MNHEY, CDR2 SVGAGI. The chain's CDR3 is CATHRGTGELFF. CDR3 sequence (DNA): TGTGCTACCCACCGGGGGACCGGGGAGCTGTTTTTT.